This TCR beta chain was sequenced in a study of T cell responses to AZD1222 COVID-19 vaccine. As for this clone: Its antigen is not known.

Assay used: immunoSEQ multiplex PCR; TCRdb lists only in-frame clones, some missing. The sample comprises 150,000 or so clones, under 90% of which are singletons, and around 22% rests with the top ten. The CDR3 runs 18 residues. Per the germline V gene, CDR1 is WNHNN and CDR2 is SYGVQD (reference sequence). Trimming removed 3 bases from V and 1 base from J, with 18 bases in between. Study-wide findings and caveats: Within unmutated variant regions lay the reported targets of nearly half of spike-specific TCRs.

The clonotype originates from an adult in good health. This chain uses TRBV10-1 with TRBJ1-4; D not resolved. This sample comprised peripheral blood, obtained on day 0 of AZD1222 vaccination. CDR3 in DNA: TGCGCCAGCAGTGACGTACAGAGGCTAGAGGAAACTAATGAAAAACTGTTTTTT. Translated, it gives CASSDVQRLEETNEKLFF.